Below, one TCR beta chain is given with its context. Antigen specificity is unknown. The data stem from a study of shared clonotypes between healthy human individuals. Study-wide results and limits: The sharing of 5% to 6.5% of naive CD4 clonotypes was seen across a handful of donors. Larger estimated richness was generally recorded for naive subsets relative to memory subsets. The rarefaction results pointed to incomplete sorted-subset sequencing despite large depth.

Only in-frame clones appear in the TCRdb table, and some are missing; sequencing was by immunoSEQ multiplex PCR. The table has 300,000 or so clones, approximately 79% seen once. The CDR3 spans 16 residues. CDR1 and CDR2 from the germline V gene are SGHRS and YFSETQ. V was clipped by 4 bases and J by 7 bases, with 20 bases between them. This TCR derives from a man in his thirties or forties in good health. The sample consisted of memory CD4+ T cells sorted from blood. As to subset: CD45RA-negative fraction. The V call is TRBV5-1, the J call TRBJ2-2; D may match TRBD1 or TRBD2 (5 bases each). The CDR3 coding sequence is TGCGCCAGCAGCGCCGAAATTATGGGGGTCGGCGGGGAGCTGTTTTTT. Translating it yields CASSAEIMGVGGELFF. Supplemented by reference TRBV5-1 and TRBJ2-2, the full variable domain reads KAGVTQTPRYLIKTRGQQVTLSCSPISGHRSVSWYQQTPGQGLQFLFEYFSETQRNKGNFPGRFSGRQFSNSRSEMNVSTLELGDSALYLCASSAEIMGVGGELFFGEGSRLTVL.